These 10 T cell receptor beta chains were all obtained from the same sample, sequenced in a study of T cell responses to AZD1222 COVID-19 vaccine. Method: immunoSEQ multiplex PCR; TCRdb's copy keeps in-frame clones and lacks some. Among around 100,000 clones listed, 80% to 85% were seen once. Sequencing was performed on peripheral blood, taken on day 0 of AZD1222 vaccination. Every receptor here comes from an adult in good health.

V is TRBV14 and J is TRBJ1-2; D possibly corresponds to TRBD1 (5 bases). Germline CDR1 reads SGHDN; CDR2 reads FVKESK. The ends were cut back, 2 bases at V and 2 bases at J, with 9 bases in the middle. The CDR3 covers 14 residues. CDR3 nucleotide sequence: TGTGCCAGCAGCCAACAGGGTTACAACTATGGCTACACCTTC. Protein: CASSQQGYNYGYTF.

The chain couples TRBV9 to TRBJ2-5, with unresolved D. V lost 1 base to trimming and J lost 0 bases, with 4 bases between them. The CDR3 length is 13 residues. Germline V gene data show CDR1 as SGDLS and CDR2 as YYNGEE. CDR3 bases: TGTGCCAGCAGCGTACAGTACCAAGAGACCCAGTACTTC. As protein: CASSVQYQETQYF.

This clone was seen once. This chain links TRBV15 with TRBJ2-5; D might be TRBD1 (5 bases). There are 13 residues in the CDR3. The germline CDR1 and CDR2 sequences are LNHNV and YYDKDF (reference sequence). V lost 3 bases and J 2 bases, leaving 7 bases between the germline ends. CDR3 DNA: TGTGCCACCAGCAGGGGGCGTCAAGAGACCCAGTACTTC. The encoded protein is CATSRGRQETQYF.

The chain combines TRBV7-9 with TRBJ2-5; 8 positions match TRBD1. The ends lost 2 bases at V and 7 bases at J; junction bases unmatched: 9. Germline V CDR1 and CDR2: SEHNR, FQNEAQ (reference sequence). CDR3 length: 15 residues. Here the CDR3 DNA reads TGTGCCAGCAGCTTAACCCAGGGGGCGCTGGGGACCCAGTACTTC. Protein sequence: CASSLTQGALGTQYF.

The chain is built from TRBV19 and TRBJ1-2; D is unresolved. Trimming left V 9 bases short and J 1 base short, with 24 bases between. The CDR3 is made up of 17 amino acids. Germline CDR1 is LNHDA and CDR2 is SQIVND (reference sequence). CDR3 bases: TGTGCCAGCACAACCTATCAGGTCACGACCTTTAACTATGGCTACACCTTC. It codes for CASTTYQVTTFNYGYTF.

The V and J genes are TRBV2 and TRBJ2-7; unclear D gene. This CDR3 is built from 13 residues. V lost 4 bases and J 2 bases, leaving 9 bases between the germline ends. Germline V CDR1 and CDR2: SNHLY, FYNNEI. The chain's CDR3 is CASSGGRPYEQYF. DNA for the CDR3: TGTGCCAGCAGTGGTGGCAGGCCCTACGAGCAGTACTTC.

This clone was counted a few times. V gene TRBV11-2 combines with J gene TRBJ2-3, with D possibly TRBD2 on 6 matching bases. There are 16 residues in the CDR3. Looked up from germline, CDR1 is SGHAT and CDR2 is FQNNGV. Trimming cost V 1 base and J 0 bases, with 11 bases left between them. This CDR3 reads CASSLGGAGSTDTQYF. The CDR3 coding sequence is TGTGCCAGCAGCTTAGGAGGGGCGGGGAGCACAGATACGCAGTATTTT.

Only a few counts were recorded for this clone. The V and J genes are TRBV7-9 and TRBJ2-1, with D unresolved. V was trimmed by 5 bases and J by 2 bases, leaving 16 bases between them. The germline gives CDR1 SEHNR, CDR2 FQNEAQ (reference sequence). The CDR3 totals 16 residues. CDR3 in amino acids: CASSNPGRPPYNEQFF. CDR3 DNA: TGTGCCAGCAGCAACCCTGGAAGGCCACCCTACAATGAGCAGTTCTTC.

The V gene is TRBV6-1, the J gene TRBJ1-5; D not resolved. Germline V gives CDR1 MNHNS, CDR2 SASEGT. Between the trimmed V and J ends, which lost 2 bases and 0 bases, there was a span of 17 bases. The CDR3 has 18 residues. The CDR3 region is CASSELWLRFNSNQPQHF. DNA of the CDR3: TGTGCCAGCAGTGAACTATGGCTCCGATTCAATAGCAATCAGCCCCAGCATTTT.

The chain joins TRBV12-3 or TRBV12-4 to TRBJ2-7, with D possibly TRBD1 on 6 matching bases. The CDR3 spans 13 residues. The germline V and J ends were trimmed by 5 bases and 1 base, with 9 bases remaining between them. The CDR3 coding sequence is TGTGCCAGCAGTCCAGGACAGTCCTACGAGCAGTACTTC. Translated, it gives CASSPGQSYEQYF.